The 14 T cell receptor beta chains below come from one sample, sequenced in a study of PD-L1 blockade in urothelial cancer. Sequencing used immunoSEQ multiplex PCR; TCRdb keeps in-frame clones, though not all of them. The data show tens of thousands of clones, about 91% seen once. The source material was PBMCs, sampled around atezolizumab (anti-PD-L1) treatment. The receptors shown here come from a man in his fifties or sixties with urothelial cancer.

The V gene is TRBV2, the J gene TRBJ1-5; D uncertain. The CDR3 spans 14 residues. Trimming took off 4 bases at V and 1 base at J, with 8 bases between the two ends. Per germline, CDR1 SNHLY and CDR2 FYNNEI. The CDR3 DNA sequence: TGTGCCAGCAGTGCGGGGAAGAGCAATCAGCCCCAGCATTTT. As protein: CASSAGKSNQPQHF.

The chain recombines TRBV5-4 with TRBJ2-1; 10 bases are a match to TRBD1. There are 15 residues in the CDR3. The V gene's germline CDR1 is SGHNT and CDR2 YYREEE (reference sequence). Trimming at V came to 0 bases and at J to 6 bases, leaving 3 bases not matched to a gene. This CDR3 reads CASSLVGQGSNEQFF. CDR3 in DNA: TGTGCCAGCAGCTTGGTGGGACAGGGGTCCAATGAGCAGTTCTTC.

This clone appeared a few times. The genes are TRBV15 and TRBJ1-2; TRBD1 is a possible D gene (5 bases). Looked up from germline, CDR1 is LNHNV and CDR2 is YYDKDF (reference sequence). V was shortened by 5 bases and J by 6 bases, with 22 bases between the two germline ends. There are 16 residues in the CDR3. Here the CDR3 DNA reads TGTGCCACCAGCCGAGCAGGCGGCAGGGATATGAATGGCTACACCTTC. It codes for CATSRAGGRDMNGYTF.

The rearrangement links TRBV5-6 to TRBJ2-6; 8 bases are a match to TRBD1. With V trimmed by 2 bases and J by 19 bases, 5 bases remained unmatched. The CDR3 is 11 residues long. Germline values: CDR1 SGHDT, CDR2 YYEEEE. The CDR3 protein is CASSLDQGATF. Here the CDR3 DNA reads TGTGCCAGCAGCTTAGACCAGGGGGCAACTTTC.

This CDR3 reads CASSLQRGANTDTQYF. As DNA, the CDR3 is TGTGCCAGCAGCCTCCAGCGGGGGGCAAACACAGATACGCAGTATTTT. The rearrangement uses TRBV11-1 and TRBJ2-3; TRBD2 matches at 9 bases. Per germline, CDR1 SGHAT and CDR2 FQDESV (reference sequence). This CDR3 contains 16 residues. With 5 bases clipped from V and 2 bases from J, the junction kept 8 bases outside the gene matches.

This clone was detected only a few times. This chain joins TRBV18 and TRBJ2-1; TRBD1 aligns across 7 bases. Germline CDR1 reads KGHSH; CDR2 reads LQKENI. With 2 bases clipped from V and 0 bases from J, the junction kept 10 bases outside the gene matches. This CDR3 region has 18 residues. CDR3 region: CASSPFNRGPSSYNEQFF. The CDR3 bases are TGTGCCAGCTCACCATTCAACAGGGGACCGAGCTCCTACAATGAGCAGTTCTTC.

This chain connects TRBV28 to TRBJ2-7; 8 nucleotides match TRBD2. Germline V gives CDR1 MDHEN, CDR2 SYDVKM. The CDR3 sequence is 14 residues long. V shed 11 bases, J shed 2 bases, and the junction held 11 bases outside the gene matches. CDR3 loop: CAVTSGVRPYEQYF. CDR3 bases: TGTGCCGTCACTAGCGGAGTCCGCCCCTACGAGCAGTACTTC.

The chain is built from TRBV7-2 and TRBJ2-7, with D possibly TRBD2 on 5 matching bases. Germline CDR1 is SGHTA and CDR2 is FQGNSA. This CDR3 has 15 amino acids. V shed 1 base and J shed 2 bases, with 12 bases lying between them. This CDR3 is CASSLEGLETYEQYF. The CDR3 nucleotides are TGTGCCAGCAGCTTAGAAGGACTGGAGACCTACGAGCAGTACTTC.

J is TRBJ2-4 and V is TRBV7-9; 10 nucleotides line up with TRBD1. Unmatched junction bases numbered 6, after V lost 1 base and J lost 0 bases. Per germline, CDR1 SEHNR and CDR2 FQNEAQ (reference sequence). The CDR3 consists of 18 residues. In nucleotides, the CDR3 is TGTGCCAGCAGCTTAGGGACAGGGGGATACCTAGCCAAAAACATTCAGTACTTC. Its protein product is CASSLGTGGYLAKNIQYF.

As regards this clone: One end of the junction varies from germline; a read error may be responsible. Other DNA sequences within the sample encode an identical CDR3. The V gene is TRBV27, the J gene TRBJ2-3, with a tentative D call TRBD2 (6 bases). The CDR3 spans 15 residues. Germline values: CDR1 MNHEY, CDR2 SMNVEV (reference sequence). The CDR3 DNA follows: TGCGCCAGCAGTCGAGGTAGCGGCTACACAGATACGCAGTATTTT. Protein: CASSRGSGYTDTQYF.

The chain couples TRBV5-1 to TRBJ1-4; D call uncertain. The CDR3 spans 14 residues. Looked up from germline, CDR1 is SGHRS and CDR2 is YFSETQ. With 4 bases removed from V and 7 bases from J, the gap between germline ends came to 14 bases. CDR3 loop: CASSDLVGSEKLFF. For the CDR3, the DNA is TGCGCCAGCAGCGATCTAGTTGGAAGTGAAAAACTGTTTTTT. Supplemented by reference TRBV5-1 and TRBJ1-4, the full variable domain reads KAGVTQTPRYLIKTRGQQVTLSCSPISGHRSVSWYQQTPGQGLQFLFEYFSETQRNKGNFPGRFSGRQFSNSRSEMNVSTLELGDSALYLCASSDLVGSEKLFFGSGTQLSVL.

V usage is TRBV19 and J usage is TRBJ2-5; 12 bases fit TRBD1. This CDR3 is built from 15 residues. The junction had 9 bases not matched to a gene; V was cut back by 9 bases and J by 4 bases. In germline, CDR1 is LNHDA, CDR2 SQIVND (reference sequence). The CDR3 protein is CASGTGTGGGETQYF. CDR3 coding DNA: TGTGCCAGCGGGACCGGGACAGGGGGCGGAGAGACCCAGTACTTC.

The chain carries TRBV11-3 and TRBJ2-7; perhaps TRBD1 as D (6 bases). Trimming cost V 2 bases and J 3 bases, with 14 bases left between them. This CDR3 is built from 15 residues. Germline V CDR1 and CDR2: SGHNT, YENEEA. The CDR3 sequence: CASSLSWGHNYEQYF. CDR3 sequence (DNA): TGTGCCAGCAGCTTATCGTGGGGACACAACTACGAGCAGTACTTC.

V gene TRBV30 combines with J gene TRBJ1-2; D unresolved. V gave up 0 bases and J gave up 0 bases, with 11 bases separating them. Germline CDR1 and CDR2: GTSNPN and SVGIG (reference sequence). The CDR3 spans 15 residues. The CDR3 spells CAWSVPHRANYGYTF. CDR3 DNA sequence: TGTGCCTGGAGTGTACCCCACAGAGCTAACTATGGCTACACCTTC.